Sequencing of this TCR beta chain was carried out in a study of blood T cell repertoires in COVID-19. Looking at the study overall: Material from acute and convalescent COVID-19 was sourced from the United States, Italy and Spain. PBMCs, B-cell-depleted T cells, or T cells were the source of the cDNA or gDNA that made up the material.

Trimming removed 6 bases at V and 1 base at J, with 9 bases between. The germline V gene encodes CDR1 MGHDK and CDR2 SYGVNS. CDR3 length: 13 residues. Original processing notes: Amplification of reference gene primers was used by the study to estimate nucleated cell counts. Some clones are missing from TCRdb's copy, which holds only in-frame ones; the method was immunoSEQ multiplex PCR. The D gene and trimming were derived from the DNA, and the V and J assignments and clone size from that table. In the table there are 110,000 to 150,000 clones, roughly 90% of which are singletons. This rearrangement joins TRBV25-1 to TRBJ1-1; D uncertain. The source material was peripheral blood. The sequence was obtained from a man aged 50 or older with active or convalescent COVID-19. The CDR3 spells CASRDYRNTEAFF. As DNA, the CDR3 is TGTGCCAGCAGAGATTACAGGAACACTGAAGCTTTCTTT.